This TCR beta chain emerged from a study of cytomegalovirus exposure and HLA in healthy donors. PCR was performed using 60 Vbeta and 13 Jbeta primers. Measured with immunoSEQ multiplex PCR; TCRdb has only the in-frame clones, and not every one. Among about 80,000 clones listed, roughly 76% were seen once. V lost 6 bases to trimming and J lost 0 bases, with 9 bases between them. CDR1 is MDHEN, CDR2 SYDVKM, per germline. This CDR3 has 13 amino acids. This clone was found a few times. Material: PBMCs. V and J are TRBV28 and TRBJ2-7, with D possibly matching TRBD1 (6 bases). This sequence was found in a woman aged 40 to 50 in good health and CMV-seronegative. CDR3 residues: CASRTGFSYEQYF. Here the CDR3 DNA reads TGTGCCAGCAGGACAGGTTTCTCCTACGAGCAGTACTTC.